Each of the 23 T cell receptor beta chains below was sequenced from the same sample in a study of cytomegalovirus exposure and HLA in healthy donors. The study ran its PCR with 60 Vbeta and 13 Jbeta primers. The table came from immunoSEQ multiplex PCR; TCRdb's copy has only in-frame clones and leaves some out. The sample comprises tens of thousands of clones, more than 65% of which are singletons, and 1.2% rests with the top ten. The specimen was PBMCs. These TCRs come from a girl aged 2-10 years in good health and CMV-seropositive.

This clone was counted between two and nine times. The chain links TRBV29-1 to TRBJ1-1; TRBD1 aligns across 7 bases. Germline CDR1 reads SQVTM; CDR2 reads ANQGSEA. The CDR3 is 14 amino acids. For the CDR3, the DNA is TGCAGTATACTGACCGGGACAGCGAACACTGAAGCTTTCTTT. Translation gives CSILTGTANTEAFF.

V usage is TRBV25-1 and J usage is TRBJ2-6; 11 bases are a match to TRBD1. V trimming: 4 bases; J trimming: 1 base; junction bases outside the gene matches: 6. This CDR3 has 18 residues. In germline, CDR1 is MGHDK, CDR2 SYGVNS. Here the CDR3 DNA reads TGTGCCAGCAGTGTCGGGACAGGGGGGTTGTCTGGGGCCAACGTCCTGACTTTC. This gives the protein CASSVGTGGLSGANVLTF.

The V call is TRBV15, the J call TRBJ1-3; D is undetermined. V dropped 1 base and J dropped 3 bases, with 10 bases sitting between them. The V gene's germline CDR1 is LNHNV and CDR2 YYDKDF (reference sequence). The CDR3 contains 15 residues. In DNA form, the CDR3 reads TGTGCCACCAGCAGAGGAGAGGGAATTGGAAACACCATATATTTT. Translation: CATSRGEGIGNTIYF.

As DNA, the CDR3 is TGTGCCAGCTCACCTGCAGGGGCTGAGGAGCTGTTTTTT. Its translation is CASSPAGAEELFF. The chain links TRBV18 to TRBJ2-2, with D possibly TRBD1 on 6 matching bases. The CDR3 runs to 13 residues. Germline V gives CDR1 KGHSH, CDR2 LQKENI. Trimming removed 3 bases at V and 10 bases at J, with 12 bases between.

This clone was seen a handful of times. The chain is built from TRBV9 and TRBJ1-1; TRBD1 matches 7 bases. CDR1 SGDLS and CDR2 YYNGEE come from the germline V gene. V shed 0 bases, J shed 0 bases, and the junction held 8 bases outside the gene matches. CDR3 size: 17 residues. The CDR3 reads CASSVAPTGILNTEAFF. The CDR3 region has the DNA TGTGCCAGCAGCGTAGCTCCGACAGGGATATTGAACACTGAAGCTTTCTTT.

This clone was recorded only once. The chain carries TRBV27 and TRBJ2-7, with D possibly being TRBD2 (6 bases). CDR1 and CDR2 from the germline V gene are MNHEY and SMNVEV (reference sequence). CDR3 length equals 15 residues. The V and J ends lost 6 bases and 4 bases respectively, with 19 bases between them. CDR3 in DNA: TGTGCCAGCAGCCCCGAGGACGGGAGTAGTTACGAGCAGTACTTC. Amino acid sequence: CASSPEDGSSYEQYF.

The gene calls are TRBV5-1 and TRBJ1-1; D is uncertain. The germline V and J ends were trimmed by 2 bases and 4 bases, with 9 bases remaining between them. The CDR3 contains 13 residues. Germline CDR1 SGHRS, CDR2 YFSETQ. The DNA for the CDR3 is TGCGCCAGCAGCTTCGAGGGATCCACTGAAGCTTTCTTT. It encodes CASSFEGSTEAFF.

The chain links TRBV5-6 to TRBJ2-2; 7 bases are shared with TRBD1. After removal of 6 bases from V and 1 base from J, the junction contained 6 bases not matched to a gene. The germline V gene has CDR1 SGHDT and CDR2 YYEEEE. This CDR3 is built from 15 residues. The CDR3 DNA sequence: TGTGCCAGCACCCTGTGGGACAGGAACACCGGGGAGCTGTTTTTT. Translated: CASTLWDRNTGELFF.

V usage is TRBV29-1 and J usage is TRBJ1-1; 7 nucleotides line up with TRBD1. J lost 5 bases, V lost 4 bases, and 4 bases had no gene match. This CDR3 is 12 amino acids long. Germline V gene data show CDR1 as SQVTM and CDR2 as ANQGSEA. The CDR3 DNA reads as TGCAGCGTTGTCAGGGGGAGGACTGAAGCTTTCTTT. This codes for CSVVRGRTEAFF.

V and J are TRBV5-6 and TRBJ2-2; perhaps TRBD1 as D (5 bases). The CDR3 extends over 15 amino acids. CDR1 is SGHDT and CDR2 is YYEEEE in the germline V gene. V lost 3 bases and J lost 0, with 9 bases in between. The CDR3 nucleotides are TGTGCCAGCAGCTCGACAGACGCGAACACCGGGGAGCTGTTTTTT. It is translated as CASSSTDANTGELFF. The full variable domain, completed using reference TRBV5-6 and TRBJ2-2, is DAGVTQSPTHLIKTRGQQVTLRCSPKSGHDTVSWYQQALGQGPQFIFQYYEEEERQRGNFPDRFSGHQFPNYSSELNVNALLLGDSALYLCASSSTDANTGELFFGEGSRLTVL.

The V gene is TRBV28, the J gene TRBJ2-1; 11 bases fit TRBD2. After removal of 4 bases from V and 0 bases from J, the junction contained 2 bases not matched to a gene. The CDR3 loop spans 16 amino acids. From germline, CDR1 is MDHEN and CDR2 SYDVKM. CDR3 sequence (DNA): TGTGCCAGCAGTTCCCTAGCGGGGGGCTCCTACAATGAGCAGTTCTTC. This gives the protein CASSSLAGGSYNEQFF.

CDR3 amino acids: CASSVGAGEWDTQYF. The CDR3 DNA reads TGTGCCAGCAGCGTAGGGGCAGGTGAATGGGATACGCAGTATTTT. The rearrangement joins TRBV9 to TRBJ2-3, with D hard to call. The germline V gene has CDR1 SGDLS and CDR2 YYNGEE. V was clipped by 0 bases and J by 6 bases, with 14 bases between them. The CDR3 spans 15 residues.

Concerning this clone itself: Other DNA sequences in the same sample also yield this CDR3. The rearrangement joins TRBV28 to TRBJ1-2; 8 bases line up with TRBD1. J lost 4 bases, V lost 2 bases, and 0 bases had no gene match. This CDR3 has 13 amino acids. The germline CDR1 and CDR2 sequences are MDHEN and SYDVKM. CDR3 residues: CASSLGQGYGYTF. CDR3 DNA sequence: TGTGCCAGCAGTTTAGGACAGGGCTATGGCTACACCTTC.

This chain joins TRBV9 and TRBJ1-1, with D possibly matching TRBD1 (6 bases). CDR1 SGDLS and CDR2 YYNGEE come from the germline V gene. The CDR3 extends over 14 amino acids. Between the trimmed V and J ends, which lost 6 bases and 1 base, there was a span of 13 bases. Written as DNA, the CDR3 is TGTGCCAGCAAAGGGCAGGGGAGGAACACTGAAGCTTTCTTT. Translated: CASKGQGRNTEAFF.

The genes are TRBV28 and TRBJ2-7; a possible D gene is TRBD1 (6 bases). CDR3 length: 17 residues. The germline gives CDR1 MDHEN, CDR2 SYDVKM. The ends were cut back, 5 bases at V and 0 bases at J, with 20 bases in the middle. The CDR3: CASSLIPGQKSSYEQYF. The CDR3 DNA is TGTGCCAGCAGTCTTATTCCGGGACAAAAGAGCTCCTACGAGCAGTACTTC.

The chain employs TRBV28 and TRBJ2-5; TRBD1 might be the D (6 bases). CDR1 is MDHEN and CDR2 is SYDVKM in the germline V gene. This CDR3 region has 12 residues. V gave up 2 bases and J gave up 11 bases, with 12 bases separating them. Here the CDR3 reads CASSLGGFGQYF. CDR3 nucleotides: TGTGCCAGCAGTTTAGGGGGCTTCGGGCAGTACTTC. The full variable domain, its missing parts supplied by reference TRBV28 and TRBJ2-5, is DVKVTQSSRYLVKRTGEKVFLECVQDMDHENMFWYRQDPGLGLRLIYFSYDVKMKEKGDIPEGYSVSREKKERFSLILESASTNQTSMYLCASSLGGFGQYFGPGTRLLVL.

The rearrangement links TRBV4-3 to TRBJ2-6; TRBD2 matches 8 bases. The CDR3 loop spans 19 amino acids. Unmatched junction bases numbered 7, after V lost 0 bases and J lost 0 bases. CDR1 is LGHNA and CDR2 is YSLEER in the germline V gene. The CDR3 sequence: CASSQEFVLAGSGANVLTF. CDR3 bases: TGCGCCAGCAGCCAAGAATTTGTCCTAGCGGGCTCTGGGGCCAACGTCCTGACTTTC.

Points on this clone: One junction end disagrees with the germline gene, perhaps due to a read error. The V call is TRBV28, the J call TRBJ2-3, with 10 nucleotides matching TRBD2. Per the germline V gene, CDR1 is MDHEN and CDR2 is SYDVKM. The length of the CDR3 is 13 residues. The CDR3 sequence: CASNLAGGDTQYF. The CDR3 bases are TGTGCCAGCAATTTAGCGGGGGGCGATACGCAGTATTTT. Combining the CDR3 with reference TRBV28 and TRBJ2-3 gives the whole variable domain DVKVTQSSRYLVKRTGEKVFLECVQDMDHENMFWYRQDPGLGLRLIYFSYDVKMKEKGDIPEGYSVSREKKERFSLILESASTNQTSMYLCASNLAGGDTQYFGPGTRLTVL.

V usage is TRBV30 and J usage is TRBJ1-1, with TRBD1 matching 7 bases. Germline CDR1 reads GTSNPN; CDR2 reads SVGIG (reference sequence). This CDR3 spans 14 amino acids. Losses at the gene ends were 3 bases for V and 8 bases for J; bases not matched to a gene: 12. The CDR3 here is CAWRNPRGIGEAFF. The CDR3 DNA sequence: TGTGCCTGGAGGAACCCCAGGGGGATTGGAGAAGCTTTCTTT.

This clone was counted between two and nine times. This chain joins TRBV13 and TRBJ2-7; D call uncertain. There are 12 residues in the CDR3. Trimming cost V 5 bases and J 3 bases, with 8 bases left between them. Germline V lookup: CDR1 PRHDT, CDR2 FYEKMQ (reference sequence). The CDR3 loop is CASSLPGYEQYF. CDR3 nucleotides: TGTGCCAGCAGCCTTCCGGGCTACGAGCAGTACTTC.

This clone was detected once. The rearrangement links TRBV5-6 to TRBJ2-7; 8 bases fit TRBD1. CDR1 is SGHDT, CDR2 YYEEEE, per germline. The CDR3 runs 13 residues. V shed 4 bases, J shed 5 bases, and the junction held 5 bases outside the gene matches. The CDR3 DNA reads TGTGCCAGCAGCCAGACAGGGGCGGACGAGCAGTACTTC. Translating it yields CASSQTGADEQYF.

V usage is TRBV5-4 and J usage is TRBJ2-1; 12 nucleotides line up with TRBD2. Germline loops: CDR1 SGHNT, CDR2 YYREEE (reference sequence). Germline trimming cut 8 bases from V and 0 bases from J; bases unmatched to any gene: 12. CDR3 length equals 18 residues. The CDR3 DNA is TGTGCCAGTACACTAGCGGGAGGACCTTCGAGCTCCTACAATGAGCAGTTCTTC. Translated: CASTLAGGPSSSYNEQFF.

V and J are TRBV4-3 and TRBJ2-3; TRBD2 matches at 8 bases. The CDR3 has 16 residues. J lost 3 bases, V lost 2 bases, and 7 bases had no gene match. Germline CDR1 is LGHNA and CDR2 is YSLEER. CDR3 region: CASSQNLAGRTDTQYF. In DNA form, the CDR3 reads TGCGCCAGCAGCCAAAACCTAGCGGGCAGGACAGATACGCAGTATTTT.